The 2 T cell receptor beta chains presented below share a single source sample, sequenced in a study of type 1 regulatory T cells. What these receptors recognize is not known. From the reads, TCRdb called clonotypes with MiXCR, one entry per CDR3 protein. The table shows about 39,000 distinct CDR3 sequences, with 12% occurring only once. The sample taken for sequencing was cultured non-Tr1 T cells, either the whole culture or a sorted T cell fraction (not recorded which). These receptor sequences come from a human donor in good health.

This clonotype has just a few counts. The CDR3: CATSGGQGIDEQYF. CDR3 DNA sequence: TGTGCCACCAGTGGAGGACAGGGGATCGACGAGCAGTACTTC. The rearrangement uses TRBV24-1 and TRBJ2-7, with 9 positions matching TRBD1. Germline trimming cut 5 bases from V and 5 bases from J; bases unmatched to any gene: 6. CDR1 KGHDR and CDR2 SFDVKD come from the germline V gene. The CDR3 is made up of 14 amino acids.

This clonotype was counted many times. CDR3 coding DNA: TGTGCCAGCAGCTTACTGTCAGGGAACTATGGCTACACCTTC. Protein: CASSLLSGNYGYTF. The rearrangement joins TRBV7-9 to TRBJ1-2; tentative D call: TRBD1 (5 bases). The V end lost 2 bases, the J end lost 2 bases, and 9 bases lay between the germline ends. Per the germline V gene, CDR1 is SEHNR and CDR2 is FQNEAQ (reference sequence). The CDR3 is made up of 14 amino acids.